The sequence of this T cell receptor beta chain was determined in a study of shared clonotypes between healthy human individuals. The study, taken as a whole, reports: Naive subsets tended to show greater estimated richness than memory subsets.

Comment on this clone: Its antigen is undetermined.

Division of CD4+ cells produced a CD45RA+ naive subset and a CD45RA-negative memory subset. Each PCR replicate from the sorted subsets contained about 210 ng DNA, which is tens of thousands of T cell genomes. Profiled with immunoSEQ multiplex PCR; TCRdb holds only in-frame clones, not every one. The table has some 1.1 million clones, 77% seen once. This sequence originates from a man aged 18 to 30 in good health. Some clones in this sample may be carry-over from other donors' samples. Specimen: memory CD4+ T cells from PBMCs. Subset meaning: CD45RA-negative fraction.

Written as DNA, the CDR3 is TGTGCCAGCAGCTTAGCGCAAAGGGAGGGGACCCAGTACTTC. Its translation is CASSLAQREGTQYF. This sequence joins TRBV7-8 and TRBJ2-5, with 7 positions matching TRBD2. The CDR3 is 14 residues long. With 0 bases clipped from V and 7 bases from J, the junction kept 5 bases outside the gene matches. In germline, CDR1 is SGHVS, CDR2 FQNEAQ.